This T cell receptor beta chain is from a study of T-cell reconstitution after alpha-beta-depleted transplantation in children. Unique molecular identifiers were incorporated during preparation of the TCRbeta library. TCRdb re-called the PCR reads through MiXCR, storing one row per CDR3 protein. The sample lists about 540,000 distinct CDR3 sequences, 27% seen once, with approximately 39% in the top ten. The TCR comes from a boy in the first two years of life with Wiskott-Aldrich syndrome, due to receive a stem cell transplant. Sequencing was performed on PBMCs, taken before TCRalphabeta/CD19-depleted stem cell transplant.

CDR3 in DNA: TGCAGTGCTAGAAAGGGTATTGGAAACACCATATATTTT. It encodes CSARKGIGNTIYF. The rearrangement joins TRBV20-1 to TRBJ1-3, with no clear D. V was shortened by 2 bases and J by 3 bases, with 8 bases between the two germline ends. This CDR3 spans 13 amino acids. Germline V gives CDR1 DFQATT, CDR2 SNEGSKA (reference sequence).